This TCR beta chain is from a study of control samples from healthy donors and cancer patients. Method: immunoSEQ multiplex PCR; TCRdb's copy keeps in-frame clones and lacks some. The sample contains roughly 120,000 clones, around 89% of which appear only once. The V end was cut by 1 base, the J end by 6 bases, with 13 bases between. The V gene's germline CDR1 is LNHDA and CDR2 SQIVND (reference sequence). This CDR3 comprises 15 residues. The specimen was blood. The TCR originated in an older woman in good health. The chain links TRBV19 to TRBJ1-5; D ambiguous. The CDR3: CASSIVPGSAQPQHF. The DNA for the CDR3 is TGTGCCAGTAGTATAGTTCCGGGGTCCGCTCAGCCCCAGCATTTT.